A selection of T cell receptor beta chains follows, all from one sample in a study of shared clonotypes between healthy human individuals. Here immunoSEQ multiplex PCR was the method, and the copy in TCRdb shows in-frame clones only, minus some. The data hold approximately 2.1 million clones, with 85% to 95% observed a single time. Sequencing input: naive CD4+ T cells from PBMCs. These receptors originate from a young man in good health. Some clones in this sample may be carry-over from other donors' samples. The CDR3 runs from the conserved cysteine through the conserved F or W. Each record gives: V gene, J gene, CDR3 protein.

>TRBV5-1|TRBJ2-7
CASSLGAGHYEQYF
>TRBV5-8|TRBJ1-3
CASSRGTSSGNTIYF
>TRBV4-1|TRBJ1-1
CASSPVPGQGSNTEAFF
>TRBV7-9|TRBJ2-5
CASSLSSAAKETQYF
>TRBV20-1|TRBJ2-5
CSAAGGGTQYF
>TRBV28|TRBJ2-1
CASSPRLAGAVYNEQFF
>TRBV7-6|TRBJ2-2
CASSPGLIGSTGELFF
>TRBV11-3|TRBJ2-1
CASSRGGISYNEQFF
>TRBV7-3|TRBJ2-2
CASSPPSAGGELFF
>TRBV27|TRBJ1-2
CASSRSGNYGYTF
>TRBV7-3|TRBJ1-2
CASSLPQDRVRIKNYGYTF
>TRBV2|TRBJ2-5
CASSAASGRAETQYF
>TRBV6-1|TRBJ2-3
CASRIAGVSTDTQYF
>TRBV6-5|TRBJ2-5
CASSYGAVETQYF
>TRBV6-1|TRBJ2-5
CASSERAGGTETQYF
>TRBV6-1|TRBJ1-2
CASSDRPWDGYTF
>TRBV28|TRBJ2-1
CASSLLGTTNYNEQFF
>TRBV7-9|TRBJ2-7
CASNEAGASEQYF
>TRBV5-5|TRBJ2-7
CASSQWTGYYEQYF
>TRBV5-1|TRBJ2-1
CASSPSLAARHNEQFF
>TRBV2|TRBJ1-1
CARPSGVNTEAFF
>TRBV5-4|TRBJ2-3
CASSLSLDSDTQYF
>TRBV11-3|TRBJ2-7
CASSQTGREQYF
>TRBV29-1|TRBJ2-1
CSVRGRFHNEQFF
>TRBV7-8|TRBJ1-4
CASSLGRPNEKLFF
>TRBV5-4|TRBJ2-7
CASSPPSGSSYEQYF
>TRBV2|TRBJ1-1
CASRSDGPEAFF
>TRBV28|TRBJ2-1
CASSFRNEQFF
>TRBV5-1|TRBJ2-7
CASSAGLAYEQYF
>TRBV5-1|TRBJ1-1
CASSLRNTEAFF
>TRBV19|TRBJ2-7
CASSMGLAGYEQYF
>TRBV14|TRBJ2-1
CASSPLGQYNEQFF
>TRBV7-8|TRBJ1-1
CASSHRTNRNTEAFF
>TRBV28|TRBJ1-1
CASRSWTGMNTEAFF
>TRBV28|TRBJ2-1
CASSLTGGGNEQFF
>TRBV6-5|TRBJ1-2
CASSYRSGGQGYGYTF
>TRBV5-1|TRBJ2-3
CASSLGQSGDTQYF
>TRBV28|TRBJ1-2
CASSLDINYGYTF
>TRBV6-5|TRBJ2-2
CASSPRGTGVGELFF
>TRBV10-3|TRBJ1-5
CAISGGQGYQPQHF
>TRBV6-6|TRBJ2-5
CASSYFSGGGETQYF
>TRBV5-1|TRBJ2-3
CASSLEPGGMDTQYF
>TRBV6-5|TRBJ1-3
CASMDLGVGNTIYF
>TRBV28|TRBJ2-7
CASSTGGLSSYEQYF
>TRBV5-1|TRBJ2-3
CASSTGATSGTDTQYF
>TRBV7-8|TRBJ2-7
CASSLNPLIYEQYF
>TRBV2|TRBJ2-7
CASTGPYEQYF
>TRBV5-1|TRBJ2-3
CASSSGTSVTDTQYF
>TRBV7-3|TRBJ2-5
CASSLGSLAETQYF
>TRBV7-3|TRBJ2-7
CASSSAGTGTYEQYF
>TRBV28|TRBJ1-5
CASSPPNQAQHF
>TRBV4-1|TRBJ1-2
CASSQDHLGGYNYGYTF
>TRBV6-5|TRBJ2-6
CASSYRSTSGANVLTF